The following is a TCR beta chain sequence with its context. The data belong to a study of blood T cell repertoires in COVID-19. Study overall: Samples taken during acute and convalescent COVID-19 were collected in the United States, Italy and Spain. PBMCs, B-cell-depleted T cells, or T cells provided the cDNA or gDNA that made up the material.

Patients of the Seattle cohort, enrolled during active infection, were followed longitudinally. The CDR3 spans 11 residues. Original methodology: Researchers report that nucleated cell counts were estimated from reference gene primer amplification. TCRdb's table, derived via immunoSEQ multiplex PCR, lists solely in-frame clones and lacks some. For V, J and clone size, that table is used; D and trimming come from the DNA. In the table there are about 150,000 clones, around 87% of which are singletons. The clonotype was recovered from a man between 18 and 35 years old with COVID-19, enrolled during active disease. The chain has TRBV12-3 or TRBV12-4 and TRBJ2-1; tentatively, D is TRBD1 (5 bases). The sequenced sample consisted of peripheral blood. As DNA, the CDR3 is TGTGCGTCCAGGGACTACAATGAGCAGTTCTTC. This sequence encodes CASRDYNEQFF.